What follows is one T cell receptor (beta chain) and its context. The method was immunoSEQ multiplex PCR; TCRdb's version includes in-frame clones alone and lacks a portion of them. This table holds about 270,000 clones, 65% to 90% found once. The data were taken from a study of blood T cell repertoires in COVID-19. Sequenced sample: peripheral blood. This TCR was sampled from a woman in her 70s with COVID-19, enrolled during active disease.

The CDR3 here is CASSEGQGGDQPQHF. In DNA form, the CDR3 reads TGTGCCAGCAGTGAGGGACAGGGAGGAGATCAGCCCCAGCATTTT. V is TRBV2 and J is TRBJ1-5; TRBD1 agrees at 9 bases. Trimming took 3 bases from V and 5 from J; bases not matched to a gene: 5. The CDR3 covers 15 residues. Germline-derived CDR1 and CDR2 are SNHLY and FYNNEI.